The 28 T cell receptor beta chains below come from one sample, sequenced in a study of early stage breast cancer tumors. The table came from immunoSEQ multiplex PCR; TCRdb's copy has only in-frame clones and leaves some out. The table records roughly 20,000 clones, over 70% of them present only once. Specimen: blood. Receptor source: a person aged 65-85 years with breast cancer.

The CDR3 sequence: CATGTDFYEQYF. The CDR3 DNA is TGTGCCACAGGGACAGACTTCTACGAGCAGTACTTC. The chain recombines TRBV10-3 with TRBJ2-7; 7 bases fit TRBD1. The V gene end was trimmed by 10 bases and the J gene end by 3 bases; junction bases not matched to a gene: 6. Looked up from germline, CDR1 is ENHRY and CDR2 is SYGVKD. The CDR3 loop spans 12 amino acids.

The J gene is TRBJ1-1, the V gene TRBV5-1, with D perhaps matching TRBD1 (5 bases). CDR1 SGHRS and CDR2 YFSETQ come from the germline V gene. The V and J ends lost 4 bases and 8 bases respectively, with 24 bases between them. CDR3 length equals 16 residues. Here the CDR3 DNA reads TGCGCCAGCAGCCCCAATCCAAGGGGTGCAGGCGGAGAAGCTTTCTTT. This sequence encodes CASSPNPRGAGGEAFF.

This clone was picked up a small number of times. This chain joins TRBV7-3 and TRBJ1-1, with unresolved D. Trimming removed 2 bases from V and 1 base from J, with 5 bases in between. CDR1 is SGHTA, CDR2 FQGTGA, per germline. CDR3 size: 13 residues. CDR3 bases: TGTGCCAGCAGCTTATCGGGGAACACTGAAGCTTTCTTT. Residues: CASSLSGNTEAFF.

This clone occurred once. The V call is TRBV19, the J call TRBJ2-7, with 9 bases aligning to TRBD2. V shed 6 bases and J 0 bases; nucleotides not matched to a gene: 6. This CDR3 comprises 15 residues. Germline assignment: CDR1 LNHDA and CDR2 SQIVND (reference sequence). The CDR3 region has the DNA TGTGCCAGTAGCCTCAAGCGGGGGGCCTCCTACGAGCAGTACTTC. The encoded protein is CASSLKRGASYEQYF. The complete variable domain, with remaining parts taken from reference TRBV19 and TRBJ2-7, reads DGGITQSPKYLFRKEGQNVTLSCEQNLNHDAMYWYRQDPGQGLRLIYYSQIVNDFQKGDIAEGYSVSREKKESFPLTVTSAQKNPTAFYLCASSLKRGASYEQYFGPGTRLTVT.

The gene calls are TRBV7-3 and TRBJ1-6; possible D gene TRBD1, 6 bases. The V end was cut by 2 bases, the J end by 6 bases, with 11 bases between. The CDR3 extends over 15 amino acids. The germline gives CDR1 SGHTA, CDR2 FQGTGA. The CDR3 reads CASSLGTGRNSPLHF. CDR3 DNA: TGTGCCAGCAGCTTAGGAACAGGGCGTAATTCACCCCTCCACTTT.

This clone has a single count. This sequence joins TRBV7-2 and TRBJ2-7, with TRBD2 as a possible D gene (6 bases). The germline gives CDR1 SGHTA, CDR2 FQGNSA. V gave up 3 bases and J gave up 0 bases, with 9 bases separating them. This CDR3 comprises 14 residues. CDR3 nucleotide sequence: TGTGCCAGCAGCTTCGGGACTTACTCCTACGAGCAGTACTTC. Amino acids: CASSFGTYSYEQYF.

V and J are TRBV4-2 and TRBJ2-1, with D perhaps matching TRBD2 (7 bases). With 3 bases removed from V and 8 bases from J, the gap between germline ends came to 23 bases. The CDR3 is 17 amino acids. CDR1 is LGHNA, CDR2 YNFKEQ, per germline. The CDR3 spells CASSHERGGGGGDEQFF. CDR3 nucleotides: TGTGCCAGCAGCCACGAAAGGGGTGGCGGGGGCGGGGATGAGCAGTTCTTC.

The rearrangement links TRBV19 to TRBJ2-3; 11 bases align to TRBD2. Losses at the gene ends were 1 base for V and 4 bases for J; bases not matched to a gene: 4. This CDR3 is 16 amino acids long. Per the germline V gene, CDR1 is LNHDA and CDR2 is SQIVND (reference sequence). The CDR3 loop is CASSIVLLAGADTQYF. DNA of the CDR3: TGTGCCAGTAGTATAGTATTACTAGCGGGGGCAGATACGCAGTATTTT.

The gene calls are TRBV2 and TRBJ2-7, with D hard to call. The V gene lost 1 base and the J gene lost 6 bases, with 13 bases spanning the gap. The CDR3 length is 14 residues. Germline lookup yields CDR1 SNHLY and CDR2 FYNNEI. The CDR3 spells CASSEVQAIGEQYF. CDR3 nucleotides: TGTGCCAGCAGTGAAGTGCAGGCAATTGGCGAGCAGTACTTC.

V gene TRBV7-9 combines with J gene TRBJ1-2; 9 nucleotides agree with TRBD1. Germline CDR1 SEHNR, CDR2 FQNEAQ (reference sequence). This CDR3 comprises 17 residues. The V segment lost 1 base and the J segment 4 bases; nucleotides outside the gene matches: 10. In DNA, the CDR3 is TGTGCCAGCAGCTTAGGGGGAACAGGGGGCGCTGGCTATGGCTACACCTTC. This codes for CASSLGGTGGAGYGYTF.

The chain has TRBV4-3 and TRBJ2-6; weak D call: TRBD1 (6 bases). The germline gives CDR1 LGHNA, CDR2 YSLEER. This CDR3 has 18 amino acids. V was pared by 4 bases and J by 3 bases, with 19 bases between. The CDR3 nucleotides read TGCGCCAGCAGCCGAGAACGGGACACTTCACTTGGGGCCAACGTCCTGACTTTC. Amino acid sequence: CASSRERDTSLGANVLTF.

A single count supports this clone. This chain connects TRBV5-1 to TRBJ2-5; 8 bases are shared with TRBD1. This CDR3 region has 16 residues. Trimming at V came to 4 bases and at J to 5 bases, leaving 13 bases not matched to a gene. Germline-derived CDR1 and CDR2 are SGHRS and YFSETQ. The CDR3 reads CASSPRGRGPEETQYF. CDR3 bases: TGCGCCAGCAGCCCCCGTGGCAGGGGGCCGGAGGAGACCCAGTACTTC.

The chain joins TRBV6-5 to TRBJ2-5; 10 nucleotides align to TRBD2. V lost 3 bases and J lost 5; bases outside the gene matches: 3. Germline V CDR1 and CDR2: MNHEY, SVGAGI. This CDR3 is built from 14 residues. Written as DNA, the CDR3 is TGTGCCAGCAGTTATAGCGGGGGGACCGAGACCCAGTACTTC. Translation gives CASSYSGGTETQYF.

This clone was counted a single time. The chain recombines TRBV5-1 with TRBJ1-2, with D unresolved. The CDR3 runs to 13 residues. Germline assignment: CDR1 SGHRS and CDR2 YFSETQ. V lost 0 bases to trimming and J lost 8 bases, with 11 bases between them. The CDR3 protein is CASSLGRLEGYTF. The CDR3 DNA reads TGCGCCAGCAGCTTGGGCAGGCTTGAAGGCTACACCTTC.

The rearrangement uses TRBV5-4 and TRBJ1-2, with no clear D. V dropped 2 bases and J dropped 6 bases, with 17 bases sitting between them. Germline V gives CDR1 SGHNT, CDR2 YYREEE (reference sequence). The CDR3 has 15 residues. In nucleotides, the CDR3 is TGTGCCAGCAGCTTCGCCGTTGTTCCGGGAAATGGCTACACCTTC. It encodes CASSFAVVPGNGYTF.

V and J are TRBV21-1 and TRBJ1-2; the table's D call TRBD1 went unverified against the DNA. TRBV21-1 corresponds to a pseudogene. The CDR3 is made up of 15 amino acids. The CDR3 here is CASSPFRQGPYGYTF. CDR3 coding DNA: TGTGCCAGCAGCCCATTTCGACAGGGGCCCTATGGCTACACCTTC.

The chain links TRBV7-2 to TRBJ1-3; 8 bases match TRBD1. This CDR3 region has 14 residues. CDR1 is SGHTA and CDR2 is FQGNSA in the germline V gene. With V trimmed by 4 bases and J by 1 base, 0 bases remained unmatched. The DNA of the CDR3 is TGTGCCAGCAGCTGGACAGGGTCTGGAAACACCATATATTTT. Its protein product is CASSWTGSGNTIYF.

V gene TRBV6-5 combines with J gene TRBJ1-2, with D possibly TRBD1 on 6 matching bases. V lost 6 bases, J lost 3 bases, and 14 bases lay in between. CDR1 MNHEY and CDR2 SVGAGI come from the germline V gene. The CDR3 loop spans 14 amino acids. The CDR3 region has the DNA TGTGCCAGCAGGCCCATACAGGGCTACTATGGCTACACCTTC. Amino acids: CASRPIQGYYGYTF.

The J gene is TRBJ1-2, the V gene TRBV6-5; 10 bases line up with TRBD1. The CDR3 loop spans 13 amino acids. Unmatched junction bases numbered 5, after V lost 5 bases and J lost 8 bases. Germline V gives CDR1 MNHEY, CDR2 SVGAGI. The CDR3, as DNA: TGTGCCAGCAGTCAGGACAGGGGGGTCGGCTACACCTTC. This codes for CASSQDRGVGYTF.

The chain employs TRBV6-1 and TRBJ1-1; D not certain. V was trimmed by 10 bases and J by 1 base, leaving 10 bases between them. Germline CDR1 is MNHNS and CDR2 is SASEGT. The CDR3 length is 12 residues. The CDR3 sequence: CANPQENTEAFF. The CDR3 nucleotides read TGTGCCAACCCCCAGGAGAACACTGAAGCTTTCTTT.

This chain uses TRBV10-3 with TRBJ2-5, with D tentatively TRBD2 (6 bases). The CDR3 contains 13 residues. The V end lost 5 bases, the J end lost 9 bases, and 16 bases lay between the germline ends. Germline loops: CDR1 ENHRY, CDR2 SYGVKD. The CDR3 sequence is CAISSLANEAQYF. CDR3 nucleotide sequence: TGTGCCATCAGTTCACTAGCAAATGAGGCCCAGTACTTC.

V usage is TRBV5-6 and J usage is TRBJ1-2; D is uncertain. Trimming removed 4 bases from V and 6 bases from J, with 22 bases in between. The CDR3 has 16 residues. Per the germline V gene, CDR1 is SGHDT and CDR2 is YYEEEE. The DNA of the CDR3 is TGTGCCAGCAGCCCTGTCGGCACCGAAACGAGGAATGGCTACACCTTC. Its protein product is CASSPVGTETRNGYTF.

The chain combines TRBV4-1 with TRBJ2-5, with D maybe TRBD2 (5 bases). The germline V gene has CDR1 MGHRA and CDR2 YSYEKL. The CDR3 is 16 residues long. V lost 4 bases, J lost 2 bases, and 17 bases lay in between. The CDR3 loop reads CASSPPDGIFQETQYF. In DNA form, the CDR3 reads TGCGCCAGCAGCCCCCCCGACGGGATATTTCAAGAGACCCAGTACTTC.

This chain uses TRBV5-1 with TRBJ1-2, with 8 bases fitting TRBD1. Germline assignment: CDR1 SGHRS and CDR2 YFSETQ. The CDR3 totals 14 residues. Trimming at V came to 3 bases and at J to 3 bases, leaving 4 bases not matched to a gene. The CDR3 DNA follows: TGCGCCAGCAGCTCGGGGGACAGGTACTATGGCTACACCTTC. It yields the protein CASSSGDRYYGYTF.

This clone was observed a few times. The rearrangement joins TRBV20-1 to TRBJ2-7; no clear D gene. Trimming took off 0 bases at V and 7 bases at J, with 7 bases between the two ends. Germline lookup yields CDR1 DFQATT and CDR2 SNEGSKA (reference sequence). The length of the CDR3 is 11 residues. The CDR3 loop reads CSARDPQEQYF. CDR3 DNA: TGCAGTGCTAGAGATCCCCAGGAGCAGTACTTC.

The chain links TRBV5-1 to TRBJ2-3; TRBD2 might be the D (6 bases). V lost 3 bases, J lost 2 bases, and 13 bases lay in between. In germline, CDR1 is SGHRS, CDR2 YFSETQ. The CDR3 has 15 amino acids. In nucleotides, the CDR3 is TGCGCCAGCAGCTCAACTAGCCGATCCACAGATACGCAGTATTTT. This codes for CASSSTSRSTDTQYF.

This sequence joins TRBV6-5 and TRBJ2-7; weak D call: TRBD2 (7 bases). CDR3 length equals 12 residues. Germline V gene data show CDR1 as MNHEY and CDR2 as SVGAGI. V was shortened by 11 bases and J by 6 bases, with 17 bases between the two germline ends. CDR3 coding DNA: TGTGCCTCTATGAGGGGGGGTGGCGAGCAGTACTTC. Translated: CASMRGGGEQYF.

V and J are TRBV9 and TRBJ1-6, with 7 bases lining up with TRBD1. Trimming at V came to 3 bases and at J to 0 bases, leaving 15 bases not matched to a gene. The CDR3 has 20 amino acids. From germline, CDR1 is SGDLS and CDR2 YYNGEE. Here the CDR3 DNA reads TGTGCCAGCAGCGCGGTTACGGGGACAGTTTTAAGCTCCTATAATTCACCCCTCCACTTT. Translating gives CASSAVTGTVLSSYNSPLHF.